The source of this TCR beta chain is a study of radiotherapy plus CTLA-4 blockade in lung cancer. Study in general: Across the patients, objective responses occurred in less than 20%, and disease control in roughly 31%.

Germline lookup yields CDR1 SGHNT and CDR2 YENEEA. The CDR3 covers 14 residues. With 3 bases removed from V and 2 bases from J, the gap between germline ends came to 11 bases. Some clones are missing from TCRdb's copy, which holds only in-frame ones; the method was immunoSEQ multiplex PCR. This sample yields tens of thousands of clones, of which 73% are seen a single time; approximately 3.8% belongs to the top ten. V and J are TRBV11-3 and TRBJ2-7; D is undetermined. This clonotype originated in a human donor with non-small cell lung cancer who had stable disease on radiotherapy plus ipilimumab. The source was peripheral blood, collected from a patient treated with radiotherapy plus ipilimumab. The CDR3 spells CASSFLLDAYEQYF. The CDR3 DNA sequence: TGTGCCAGCAGCTTCTTACTGGATGCCTACGAGCAGTACTTC.